This T cell receptor beta chain was identified in a study of long-term antiretroviral therapy in people with HIV. Study observations and caveats: CDR3 lengths in HIV samples spanned a narrower range than controls. Transplant donor controls retained higher diversity, though diversity increased after ART.

Run at survey level, the immunoSEQ assay was version v3.0. The data were produced by immunoSEQ multiplex PCR, yet TCRdb's version contains in-frame clones alone and is incomplete. The sample includes approximately 10,000 clones, roughly 80% of them seen just once. CDR3 length equals 16 residues. On this clone: What it binds is not known.

This chain connects TRBV12-2 to TRBJ2-3; the table's D call of TRBD2 was not tested on the DNA. TRBV12-2 is assigned pseudogene status. The receptor was isolated from a young man with HIV. The material was unsorted PBMCs, obtained at the start of antiretroviral therapy, before treatment. The CDR3 DNA follows: TGTGCAAGTCGCTTAGCTAGCGGACGTAGCACAGATACGCAGTATTTT. This translates into CASRLASGRSTDTQYF.